This entry is about one TCR beta chain. This specimen belongs to a study of OX40 agonist ivuxolimab in advanced cancers. Method: immunoSEQ multiplex PCR; TCRdb's copy keeps in-frame clones and lacks some. The sample has 70,000 to 75,000 clones; approximately 80% are singletons. The CDR3 spans 16 residues. Germline V lookup: CDR1 MNHEY, CDR2 SVGAGI. V was clipped by 2 bases and J by 3 bases; unmatched bases: 8. This TCR derives from an adult with an advanced solid tumor such as melanoma, head and neck, liver or kidney cancer. The chain is built from TRBV6-5 and TRBJ2-7; 9 nucleotides agree with TRBD1. This specimen was CD4+ or CD8+ T cells sorted from blood, taken in a trial of the OX40 agonist ivuxolimab. The CDR3 bases are TGTGCCAGCAGTTACCCTGGACAGGGGAATTACTACGAGCAGTACTTC. This gives the protein CASSYPGQGNYYEQYF.